By share of the sample, the clone carrying this TCR beta chain is medium-sized. What it recognizes is unknown. The same CDR3 can be traced to other DNA sequences in this sample. MiXCR reprocessed the PCR reads for TCRdb. This table has 27,000 or so clones, roughly 26% appearing once. This specimen comes from a study of metastatic and nonmetastatic thyroid tumors. Study-level information: A comparison of repertoires was made across blood and tumor or nodule tissue from malignant and benign thyroid patients.

Findings and caveats of the study: According to reports, the diversity of TCR beta was significantly higher in malignant thyroid tumors than in benign nodules, and this held in both blood and tumor samples.

Until they underwent thyroid surgery, no patient had received any treatment. The sequenced sample consisted of blood. The clonotype originates from a female donor with papillary thyroid cancer or a benign thyroid nodule (not recorded which). Some clones in this sample may be carry-over from other donors' samples.

CDR3 DNA sequence: TGTGCCAGCAGCGAGACGGGATCTAGCACAGATACGCAGTATTTT. It encodes CASSETGSSTDTQYF. V usage is TRBV2 and J usage is TRBJ2-3, with D possibly TRBD2 on 5 matching bases. Germline CDR1 and CDR2: SNHLY and FYNNEI. The CDR3 has 15 amino acids. V lost 6 bases to trimming and J lost 0 bases, with 13 bases between them.